This T cell receptor (beta chain) derives from a study of blood T cell repertoires in COVID-19. About the research overall: Samples of COVID-19 (acute and convalescent) were obtained from the United States, Italy and Spain. The cDNA or gDNA used as material had been derived from T cells, B-cell-depleted T cells, or PBMCs.

Libraries were prepared by immunoSEQ multiplex PCR; TCRdb keeps only in-frame clonotypes and omits some of them. Counted here are 97,000 or so clones, 70% to 80% occurring once; the ten biggest clones make up approximately 9.9%. This receptor was obtained from a man in his sixties with active or convalescent COVID-19. Input material: peripheral blood.

The CDR3 nucleotides read TGTGCCAGCAGCTTCAGGGGGCATGGGGCCAACGTCCTGACTTTC. It is translated as CASSFRGHGANVLTF. The chain carries TRBV7-3 and TRBJ2-6; 8 nucleotides agree with TRBD1. The V gene's germline CDR1 is SGHTA and CDR2 FQGTGA. Trimming took 3 bases from V and 3 from J; bases not matched to a gene: 1. The CDR3 loop spans 15 amino acids.